This is a list of T cell receptor beta chains from one sample in a study of T cell changes during pregnancy in multiple sclerosis. Produced via immunoSEQ multiplex PCR; TCRdb's table is partial and in-frame only. The sample lists 100,000 or so clones, 90% occurring once. The sample was peripheral blood, taken in the second trimester of pregnancy. The receptor source for this set is a female donor in good health, enrolled as a control in a pregnancy study. The CDR3 runs from the conserved cysteine through the conserved F or W. D genes are given only for firm matches. The size of a clone is reported for some rows only, either as once, few or many, or as a class for expanded clones.

j_gene | d_gene | v_gene | abundance | CDR3nt | CDR3aa
TRBJ1-5 | . | TRBV18 | . | TGTGCCAGCTCACCGGCGGACAGCCTTTATAGCAATCAGCCCCAGCATTTT | CASSPADSLYSNQPQHF
TRBJ2-1 | . | TRBV7-2 | . | . | CASSVGQGARGFF
TRBJ2-7 | TRBD1 | TRBV6-5 | . | TGTGCCAGCAATTACCGGGACAGGGCACTTGGGGAGCAGTACTTC | CASNYRDRALGEQYF
TRBJ2-7 | TRBD1 | TRBV10-3 | . | TGTGCCATCACCTCACAGGGGGTCGGTGAGCAGTACTTC | CAITSQGVGEQYF
TRBJ1-1 | . | TRBV11-3 | . | TGTGCCAGCAGCTTGGGAGGGGTAGAGAGCACTGAAGCTTTCTTT | CASSLGGVESTEAFF
TRBJ2-3 | TRBD2 | TRBV5-1 | . | TGCGCCAGCAGCCGGGGACTAGCAGGCACAGATACGCAGTATTTT | CASSRGLAGTDTQYF
TRBJ1-4 | . | TRBV7-9 | . | TGTGCCAGCAGCTCTCTTTGGGGGGGTAATGAAAAACTGTTTTTT | CASSSLWGGNEKLFF
TRBJ2-7 | TRBD2 | TRBV7-2 | once | TGTGCCAGCAGCACACGGACTAGCGGGAGTGGGGAGCAGTACTTC | CASSTRTSGSGEQYF
TRBJ1-4 | TRBD1 | TRBV7-2 | . | TGTGCCAGCAGCTTAGGTCTCAGGGGGGAAAAACTGTTTTTT | CASSLGLRGEKLFF
TRBJ2-1 | . | TRBV4-1 | . | TGCGCCAGCAGCCAGGACTCAGAGCGGCCCTACAATGAGCAGTTCTTC | CASSQDSERPYNEQFF
TRBJ2-1 | TRBD2 | TRBV7-8 | . | TGTGCCAGCAGCTTAGAGCGGGGGCTAGCGGGGGGGCATGAGCAGTTCTTC | CASSLERGLAGGHEQFF
TRBJ1-5 | . | TRBV5-8 | . | TGTGCCAGCAGCTTTAGTAGCAATCAGCCCCAGCATTTT | CASSFSSNQPQHF
TRBJ2-3 | TRBD2 | TRBV28 | . | TGTGCCAGCAGTTTATGGCTAGCGGGAGGGATCACAGATACGCAGTATTTT | CASSLWLAGGITDTQYF
TRBJ2-4 | . | TRBV6-1 | . | TGTGCCAGCAGCCCCAGGATTGAGGGAAACATTCAGTACTTC | CASSPRIEGNIQYF
TRBJ2-7 | . | TRBV5-6 | . | TGTGCCAGCAGCCCTACGGACATGGCCTACGAGCAGTACTTC | CASSPTDMAYEQYF
TRBJ2-5 | . | TRBV7-6 | once | TGTGCCAGCAGCCCGCGGTACTTC | CASSPRYF
TRBJ2-7 | TRBD1 | TRBV15 | . | TGTGCCACCAGCAGAGAAGGACAGGGGGCACCCGCCCCCTACGAGCAGTACTTC | CATSREGQGAPAPYEQYF
TRBJ1-5 | . | TRBV30 | . | TGTGCCTGGGGAGGTGCCTCGGGTCAGCCCCAGCATTTT | CAWGGASGQPQHF
TRBJ1-1 | TRBD1 | TRBV5-1 | few | TGCGCCAGCAGCTTGGGGGGACAGATCACTGAAGCTTTCTTT | CASSLGGQITEAFF
TRBJ1-3 | TRBD1 | TRBV5-1 | few | TGCGCCAGCGGGACAGGGGCAGACACCATATATTTT | CASGTGADTIYF
TRBJ1-5 | TRBD1 | TRBV10-3 | . | TGTGCCATCAGTGACCCCGGGACAGGGAGTAATAGCAATCAGCCCCAGCATTTT | CAISDPGTGSNSNQPQHF
TRBJ2-7 | TRBD1 | TRBV7-9 | . | TGTGCCAGCAGCTTAGGTACAGGGGTACTTACCTACGAGCAGTACTTC | CASSLGTGVLTYEQYF
TRBJ1-2 | . | TRBV27 | . | TGTGCCAGCAGTCAGAACAGGGAGCGGGGCTATGGCTACACCTTC | CASSQNRERGYGYTF
TRBJ2-2 | TRBD1 | TRBV5-1 | once | TGCGCCAGCAGCATCGGACAGGGCGTGGGGACCGGGGAGCTGTTTTTT | CASSIGQGVGTGELFF
TRBJ1-1 | . | TRBV2 | . | TGTGCCAGCATTCCCCGGTTAAACACTGAAGCTTTCTTT | CASIPRLNTEAFF
TRBJ1-4 | TRBD1 | TRBV28 | . | TGTGCCAGCAGTTCAGGACAGGGGCCCTCTGCAACTAATGAAAAACTGTTTTTT | CASSSGQGPSATNEKLFF
TRBJ2-1 | TRBD2 | TRBV29-1 | . | TGCAGCGTTGGGGTAGCGGGGGGGCCCAATGAGCAGTTCTTC | CSVGVAGGPNEQFF
TRBJ1-2 | . | TRBV10-3 | . | TGTGCCATCAGTGTAAGGCGCGACCGGCCGGGGGGCTACACCTTC | CAISVRRDRPGGYTF
TRBJ1-3 | . | TRBV5-6 | . | TGTGCCAGCAGCTTGGAAGGCAGGGCGGCCGTTGCCATATATTTT | CASSLEGRAAVAIYF
TRBJ2-2 | . | TRBV29-1 | . | TGCAGCGTTGTCCTCAGGACACCGAACACCGGGGAGCTGTTTTTT | CSVVLRTPNTGELFF
TRBJ2-7 | . | TRBV6-5 | . | TGTGCCAGCAGTTACTTGCCAGGGGCCTACGAGCAGTACTTC | CASSYLPGAYEQYF
TRBJ2-1 | . | TRBV30 | once | TGTGCCTGGAGAAGGAGTTGGGACTTGTACAATGAGCAGTTCTTC | CAWRRSWDLYNEQFF
TRBJ1-1 | TRBD1 | TRBV28 | once | TGTGCCAGCAGACCGGGACAGGGGTCCCCTAGAGCTTTCTTT | CASRPGQGSPRAFF
TRBJ2-7 | . | TRBV18 | . | TGTGCCAGCTCACCAGCCACAGGGCTGAGTGAGCAGTACTTC | CASSPATGLSEQYF
TRBJ2-2 | . | TRBV15 | . | TGTGCCACCAGCAAAGGGGGGGCCGACACCGGGGAGCTGTTTTTT | CATSKGGADTGELFF
TRBJ2-3 | . | TRBV4-1 | . | TGCGCCAGCAGCCAAGAATTAGCGGTGGATACGCAGTATTTT | CASSQELAVDTQYF
TRBJ2-5 | . | TRBV5-8 | . | TGTGCCAGCAGCCGGGATAGGCAGGGGAAAGAGACCCAGTACTTC | CASSRDRQGKETQYF
TRBJ1-3 | TRBD1 | TRBV7-9 | . | TGTGCCAGCAGCTTCAGGGGGACGGACACCATATATTTT | CASSFRGTDTIYF
TRBJ2-7 | TRBD1 | TRBV7-6 | once | TGTGCCAGCAGCCAATTCAGACAGGGCGACGAGCAGTACTTC | CASSQFRQGDEQYF
TRBJ1-1 | . | TRBV11-2 | . | TGTGCCAACCAACCCAGAGGCTCTAACACTGAAGCTTTCTTT | CANQPRGSNTEAFF
TRBJ2-2 | . | TRBV6-1 | . | TGTGCCAGCCCTACTGGGACAACTGGGACCGGGGAGCTGTTTTTT | CASPTGTTGTGELFF